The rows below give T cell receptor beta chains drawn from one sample of a study of early T cells in non-severe SARS-CoV-2 infection. TCRdb independently ran MiXCR on the 5' RACE reads; one entry per CDR3 protein. The table lists 70,000 or so distinct CDR3 sequences, approximately 13% of them singletons, with around 15% in the top ten. The sequenced sample was whole blood. The receptors originated from an adult who was a healthcare worker with PCR-confirmed SARS-CoV-2 infection or an uninfected control (not recorded which). CDR3s include the opening cysteine and the closing phenylalanine or tryptophan. The D gene is left open where the match is weak. The listing skips clone size in some rows; elsewhere it reads once, few, many or a size class.

j_gene,len,d_gene,v_gene,abundance,CDR3nt,CDR3aa
TRBJ2-1,12,-,TRBV2,-,TGTGCCACCTCTCCTAACTACAATGAGCAGTTCTTC,CATSPNYNEQFF
TRBJ2-3,13,TRBD1,TRBV29-1,-,TGCAGCGCCGCAACAGGGGGCACAGATACGCAGTATTTT,CSAATGGTDTQYF
TRBJ1-4,14,-,TRBV12-3/TRBV12-4,-,TGTGCCAGCAGTTTGGGCATGGCTAATGAAAAACTGTTTTTT,CASSLGMANEKLFF
TRBJ1-1,12,-,TRBV29-1,-,TGCAGCGTTGGCGTAAGGGGTACTGAAGCTTTCTTT,CSVGVRGTEAFF
TRBJ2-3,16,TRBD2,TRBV3-1,-,TGTGCCAGCAGCCAGCGCGGGGGGGCCATAACAGATACGCAGTATTTT,CASSQRGGAITDTQYF
TRBJ2-5,15,-,TRBV7-8,few,TGTGCCAGCAGCTTACAGGCTAATAGTGATGGGACCCAGTACTTC,CASSLQANSDGTQYF
TRBJ2-3,15,-,TRBV28,-,TGTGCCAGCAGTTTATTGACTTCTAGCACAGATACGCAGTATTTT,CASSLLTSSTDTQYF
TRBJ2-1,14,-,TRBV20-1,many,TGCAGTGCTAAGACGTGGCGGCACTACAATGAGCAGTTCTTC,CSAKTWRHYNEQFF
TRBJ2-7,12,-,TRBV29-1,-,TGCAGCGTAGCGAATACAGGGAACGAGCAGTACTTC,CSVANTGNEQYF
TRBJ2-5,16,TRBD2,TRBV20-1,many,TGCAGTGCTAAGCTTGGGACTAGCGGGGGACTGGAGACCCAGTACTTC,CSAKLGTSGGLETQYF
TRBJ2-7,11,-,TRBV12-3/TRBV12-4,-,TGTGCCAGCAGTTTAGTCTACGAGCAGTACTTC,CASSLVYEQYF
TRBJ2-6,20,-,TRBV7-8,many,TGTGCCAGCAGCTTACCCCGTTCAGATTGGACATTCTCTGGGGCCAACGTCCTGACTTTC,CASSLPRSDWTFSGANVLTF
TRBJ2-1,12,-,TRBV28,many,TGTGCCAGCAGTTGGTCTGGACAGAACCAGTTCTTC,CASSWSGQNQFF
TRBJ2-5,15,TRBD1,TRBV7-2,-,TGTGCCAGCAGCGCCCAGGGGGATGGATGGGAGACCCAGTACTTC,CASSAQGDGWETQYF
TRBJ2-3,14,TRBD1,TRBV28,-,TGTGCCAGCAACTTGGACAGGGGGGGATATACGCAGTATTTT,CASNLDRGGYTQYF
TRBJ2-7,17,TRBD1,TRBV18,-,TGTGCCAGCTCACCCAACCCGACCGGGACAGGATCCTACGAGCAGTACTTC,CASSPNPTGTGSYEQYF
TRBJ1-4,15,-,TRBV4-3,-,TGCGCCAGCAGCCAAGAGATAGCGGCTAATGAAAAACTGTTTTTT,CASSQEIAANEKLFF
TRBJ1-5,15,-,TRBV12-3/TRBV12-4,many,TGTGCCAGCAGCCAGGGACTGGCGGGATCCCAGCCCCAGCATTTT,CASSQGLAGSQPQHF
TRBJ2-1,14,TRBD2,TRBV20-1,few,TGCAGTGCCCCCCAGCGGGGGTTTTCCCATGAGCAGTTCTTC,CSAPQRGFSHEQFF
TRBJ1-1,16,-,TRBV5-5,many,TGTGCCAGCAGCTCCTCTACATTCCCCGACGGCACTGAAGCTTTCTTT,CASSSSTFPDGTEAFF
TRBJ1-2,15,TRBD1,TRBV28,-,TGTGCCAGCAGTGCACCCAGACAGGGCGCCTATGGCTACACCTTC,CASSAPRQGAYGYTF
TRBJ1-3,15,-,TRBV6-1,-,TGTGCCAGCAGTGCCCTAAAAACCTCTGGAAACACCATATATTTT,CASSALKTSGNTIYF
TRBJ2-2,15,-,TRBV9,once,TGTGCCAGCAGCGTAGATGGGGGAATGACCGGGGAGCTGTTTTTT,CASSVDGGMTGELFF
TRBJ2-7,15,-,TRBV28,few,TGTGCCAGCAGTTTATTGAGACAGGGACTCTACGAGCAGTACTTC,CASSLLRQGLYEQYF
TRBJ2-1,14,TRBD2,TRBV28,few,TGTGCCACCATCAACACGGGACTACTGAAAGAGCAGTTCTTC,CATINTGLLKEQFF
TRBJ1-3,15,-,TRBV21-1,few,TGTGCCAGCAGCAAAAACCCGAGCTCTGGAAACACCATATATTTT,CASSKNPSSGNTIYF
TRBJ2-7,15,-,TRBV5-1,many,TGCGCCAGCAGCTTCCTCAGGGAATTGGACTACGAGCAGTACTTC,CASSFLRELDYEQYF
TRBJ1-5,16,-,TRBV28,many,TGTGCCAGCAGTTTAAACTTCCCTTACTTGAATCAGCCCCAGCATTTT,CASSLNFPYLNQPQHF
TRBJ1-3,15,TRBD1,TRBV28,many,TGTGCCAGCTCCCCTCTACAGGGGGGAGGAAACACCATATATTTT,CASSPLQGGGNTIYF
TRBJ2-5,15,-,TRBV5-6,-,TGTGCCAGCAGCTTGGCGGGGGACAGTCAAGAGACCCAGTACTTC,CASSLAGDSQETQYF
TRBJ2-2,15,-,TRBV15,-,TGTGCCACCAGCAGAGAGGGGGGTTTCACCGGGGAGCTGTTTTTT,CATSREGGFTGELFF
TRBJ2-5,14,-,TRBV20-1,many,TGCAGTGCTAGAGTTCCGTCTTGGATAGAGACCCAGTACTTC,CSARVPSWIETQYF
TRBJ1-5,18,-,TRBV28,many,TGTGCCAGCAGTTTATCCGGCTTTGGACAAAATAGCAATCAGCCCCAGCATTTT,CASSLSGFGQNSNQPQHF
TRBJ2-1,14,-,TRBV9,many,TGTGCCAGCAGCGTAGAAGAATACCCCAATGAGCAGTTCTTC,CASSVEEYPNEQFF
TRBJ1-1,15,-,TRBV11-2,-,TGTGCCAGCAGTTTCGTCGGGGGGCGCGGGGCTGAAGCTTTCTTT,CASSFVGGRGAEAFF
TRBJ2-1,14,TRBD1,TRBV29-1,many,TGCAGCGTTGAAAGACAGGGTGGGCCCAATGAGCAGTTCTTC,CSVERQGGPNEQFF
TRBJ2-3,13,-,TRBV29-1,-,TGCACCGTCGGGGGGCTGGGCACAGATACGCAGTATTTT,CTVGGLGTDTQYF
TRBJ1-2,15,TRBD1,TRBV10-2,few,TGCGCCAGCAGTGAACTCGGGACAGGGATTTATGGCTACACCTTC,CASSELGTGIYGYTF
TRBJ2-3,11,-,TRBV20-1,-,TGCAGTGCTCCGAGGGGTGATACGCAGTATTTT,CSAPRGDTQYF
TRBJ1-5,13,-,TRBV30,-,TGTGCCTGGAGTACGGGTGGCAATCAGCCCCAGCATTTT,CAWSTGGNQPQHF
TRBJ1-1,14,-,TRBV11-2,-,TGTGCCAGCACCATAGGGGGGGTGATCACTGAAGCTTTCTTT,CASTIGGVITEAFF
TRBJ1-2,14,-,TRBV5-6,many,TGTGCCAGCAGCCATGACAGGACCAACTATGGCTACACCTTC,CASSHDRTNYGYTF
TRBJ2-1,15,TRBD2,TRBV5-4,many,TGTGCCAGCAGAGGGACTAGCGGACGGTACAATGAGCAGTTCTTC,CASRGTSGRYNEQFF
TRBJ2-2,17,TRBD2,TRBV7-8,-,TGTGCCAGCAGCTTTAGACTAGCGGGGGGCCTGACCGGGGAGCTGTTTTTT,CASSFRLAGGLTGELFF
TRBJ2-5,17,-,TRBV28,few,TGTGCCAGCAGCCTGAATTCCTACAGGGGACTGGAAGAGACCCAGTACTTC,CASSLNSYRGLEETQYF
TRBJ2-5,15,TRBD2,TRBV6-2/TRBV6-3,many,TGTGCCAGCAGCCCCGGGAAGCGGGGGCAAGAGACCCAGTACTTC,CASSPGKRGQETQYF
TRBJ2-7,16,TRBD2,TRBV3-1,-,TGTGCCAGCAGCATTAAACCGACTAGCGCTACCTACGAGCAGTACTTC,CASSIKPTSATYEQYF
TRBJ1-5,17,-,TRBV6-5,few,TGTGCCAGCAGCCCACGCGCCGGGCCCGCCCGCGGAGAGCCCCAGCATTTT,CASSPRAGPARGEPQHF
TRBJ1-3,15,-,TRBV14,-,TGTGCCAGCAGCCTTGCGATCGGCTCTGGAAACACCATATATTTT,CASSLAIGSGNTIYF
TRBJ1-5,12,-,TRBV7-9,many,TGTGCCAGCAGCTTCAACAATCAGCCCCAGCATTTT,CASSFNNQPQHF
TRBJ2-2,15,-,TRBV21-1,many,TGTGCCAGCGACCCGGGACGAAATAACACCGGGGAGCTGTTTTTT,CASDPGRNNTGELFF
TRBJ2-5,14,-,TRBV9,-,TGTGCCAGCTCCAAGAGGGGGTTGGGAGAGACCCAGTACTTC,CASSKRGLGETQYF